This T cell receptor beta chain appears in the sequencing data of a study of CD8+CD57+ T cells in acquired aplastic anemia. Regarding the study as a whole: There were over 25 CD8+ CDR3 sequences that occurred in both patients and controls.

This clonotype occurred once. Its target is unknown. Trimming stripped 5 bases from V and 4 bases from J, with 17 bases between. The CDR3 contains 15 residues. Germline CDR1 reads LNHDA; CDR2 reads SQIVND (reference sequence). The TCR beta profiling, which covered VDJ combination and CDR3 sequence, was carried out using genomic DNA as the template. MiXCR was run by TCRdb on the reads, yielding one entry per CDR3 protein. The profile covers approximately 250,000 distinct CDR3 sequences, with 65% to 90% appearing a single time and 35% to 50% taken by the ten largest. Individuals selected for sequencing had exhibited CD8+CD57+ cell expansion on flow cytometry. Patients, without exception, had severe acquired aplastic anemia. Blood came from patients not yet given any therapy.

The sequence was obtained from a human donor with aplastic anemia. This rearrangement joins TRBV19 to TRBJ2-5; the D gene could be TRBD1 or TRBD2 (6 bases each). The specimen was sorted CD4+, CD8+, or CD8+CD57+ T cells (not recorded which) from PBMCs. CDR3 in DNA: TGTGCCAGTAGTGCTACAGGGACTTGTTCAGAGACCCAGTACTTC. It codes for CASSATGTCSETQYF.